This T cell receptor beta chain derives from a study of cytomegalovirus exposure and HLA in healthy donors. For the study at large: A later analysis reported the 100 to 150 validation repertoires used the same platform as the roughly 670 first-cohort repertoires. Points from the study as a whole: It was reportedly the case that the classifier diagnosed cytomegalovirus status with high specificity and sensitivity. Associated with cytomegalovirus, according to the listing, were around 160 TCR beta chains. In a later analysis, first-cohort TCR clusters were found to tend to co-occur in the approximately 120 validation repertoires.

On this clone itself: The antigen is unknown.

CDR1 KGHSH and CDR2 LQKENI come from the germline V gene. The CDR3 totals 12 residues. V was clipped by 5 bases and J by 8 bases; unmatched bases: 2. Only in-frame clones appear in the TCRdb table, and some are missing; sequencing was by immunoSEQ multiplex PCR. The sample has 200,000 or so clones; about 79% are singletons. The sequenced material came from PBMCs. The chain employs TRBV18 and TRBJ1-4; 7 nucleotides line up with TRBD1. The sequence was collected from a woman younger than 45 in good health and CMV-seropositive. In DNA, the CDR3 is TGTGCCAGCTCAACAGGGGAGGAAAAACTGTTTTTT. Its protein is CASSTGEEKLFF. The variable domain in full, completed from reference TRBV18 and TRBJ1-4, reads NAGVMQNPRHLVRRRGQEARLRCSPMKGHSHVYWYRQLPEEGLKFMVYLQKENIIDESGMPKERFSAEFPKEGPSILRIQQVVRGDSAAYFCASSTGEEKLFFGSGTQLSVL.